This T cell receptor (beta chain) was observed in a study of CD8 T cells in ankylosing spondylitis. TCRdb reanalysed the 5' RACE reads using MiXCR and keeps one entry per CDR3 protein. The sample lists about 170,000 distinct CDR3 sequences; 15% to 20% were seen once. The CDR3 has 14 amino acids. Trimming took off 6 bases at V and 0 bases at J, with 11 bases between the two ends. This clonotype showed up many times. The sequence derives from a male donor with ankylosing spondylitis or in good health (not recorded which). The chain has TRBV12-3 or TRBV12-4 and TRBJ1-2; D unclear. Input material: blood, either unsorted or a sorted T cell fraction (not recorded which). CDR3 coding DNA: TGTGCCAGCAGATCCTTGGCTGCTAACTATGGCTACACCTTC. It encodes CASRSLAANYGYTF.